Below, 4 T cell receptor beta chains from the same sample are listed, as sequenced in a study of cytomegalovirus exposure and HLA in healthy donors. It was with 60 Vbeta and 13 Jbeta primers that the PCR ran. The repertoire was sequenced with immunoSEQ multiplex PCR; TCRdb's copy has only in-frame clones and lacks some. Of some 140,000 clones in the sample, less than 85% are singletons; the top ten hold 4.3%. The sample consisted of PBMCs. Source of these receptors: a man younger than 35 in good health and CMV-seropositive.

V and J are TRBV6-1 and TRBJ2-2, with D tentatively TRBD2 (7 bases). Trimming removed 4 bases at V and 6 bases at J, with 18 bases between. CDR3 length: 16 amino acids. Germline CDR1 reads MNHNS; CDR2 reads SASEGT. The CDR3 protein is CASSARVRGRAGELFF. CDR3 nucleotide sequence: TGTGCCAGCAGTGCCCGCGTGAGGGGGAGGGCCGGGGAGCTGTTTTTT.

This clone was picked up one time. The genes are TRBV27 and TRBJ1-2, with a tentative D call TRBD1 (6 bases). Germline assignment: CDR1 MNHEY and CDR2 SMNVEV (reference sequence). Deletions cut 6 bases from V and 4 bases from J, with 12 bases between. This CDR3 comprises 13 residues. The CDR3: CASRGAGVYGYTF. CDR3 DNA sequence: TGTGCCAGCAGGGGGGCGGGGGTCTATGGCTACACCTTC.

This clone was picked up a small number of times. The chain links TRBV30 to TRBJ1-2; D is unresolved. Trimming cost V 3 bases and J 0 bases, with 8 bases left between them. Germline CDR1 reads GTSNPN; CDR2 reads SVGIG (reference sequence). This CDR3 is built from 13 residues. CDR3: CAWRQASNYGYTF. The CDR3 nucleotides read TGTGCCTGGAGGCAGGCCTCTAACTATGGCTACACCTTC.

Points on this clone: A read error may account for a junction end that differs from germline. This rearrangement joins TRBV19 to TRBJ2-7, with TRBD1 matching 7 bases. Germline CDR1 LNHDA, CDR2 SQIVND (reference sequence). The CDR3 totals 15 residues. CDR3 sequence (DNA): TGTGCCAGTAGTACGAGAGGTCGAGGGGGCTACGCGCAGTACTTC. Protein sequence: CASSTRGRGGYAQYF.